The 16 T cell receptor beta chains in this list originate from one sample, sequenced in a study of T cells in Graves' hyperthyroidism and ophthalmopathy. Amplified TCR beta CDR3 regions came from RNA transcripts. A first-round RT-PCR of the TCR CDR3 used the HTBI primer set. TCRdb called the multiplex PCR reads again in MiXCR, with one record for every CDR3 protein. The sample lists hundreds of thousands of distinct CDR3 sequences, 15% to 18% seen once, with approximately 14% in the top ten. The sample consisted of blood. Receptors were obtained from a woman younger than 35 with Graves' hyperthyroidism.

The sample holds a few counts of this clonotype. Here the CDR3 DNA reads TGTGCCAGCAGCCCCCGGGGAGCGGGGGGCACCGGGGAGCTGTTTTTT. Amino acid sequence: CASSPRGAGGTGELFF. The chain has TRBV9 and TRBJ2-2; 9 bases agree with TRBD2. Germline values: CDR1 SGDLS, CDR2 YYNGEE. This CDR3 contains 16 residues. With 4 bases clipped from V and 4 bases from J, the junction kept 8 bases outside the gene matches.

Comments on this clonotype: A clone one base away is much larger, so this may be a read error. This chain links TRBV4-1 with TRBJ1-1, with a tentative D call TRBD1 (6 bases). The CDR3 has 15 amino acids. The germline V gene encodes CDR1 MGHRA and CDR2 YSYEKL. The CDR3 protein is CAGSQDQGLNTEAFF. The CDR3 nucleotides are TGCGCCGGCAGCCAAGACCAGGGGCTCAACACTGAAGCTTTCTTT.

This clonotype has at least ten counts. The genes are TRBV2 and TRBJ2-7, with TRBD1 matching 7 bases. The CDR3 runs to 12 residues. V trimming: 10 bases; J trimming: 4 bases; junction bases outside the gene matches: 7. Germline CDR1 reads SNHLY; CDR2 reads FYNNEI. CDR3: CAIEGDSYEQYF. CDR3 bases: TGTGCCATCGAAGGGGACAGTTACGAGCAGTACTTC.

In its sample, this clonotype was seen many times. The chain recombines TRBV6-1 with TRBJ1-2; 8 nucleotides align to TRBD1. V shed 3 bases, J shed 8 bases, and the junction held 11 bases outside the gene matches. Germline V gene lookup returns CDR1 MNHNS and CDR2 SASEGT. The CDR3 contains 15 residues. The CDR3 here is CASSERDRGVRGYTF. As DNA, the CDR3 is TGTGCCAGCAGTGAGAGAGACAGGGGCGTAAGGGGCTACACCTTC.

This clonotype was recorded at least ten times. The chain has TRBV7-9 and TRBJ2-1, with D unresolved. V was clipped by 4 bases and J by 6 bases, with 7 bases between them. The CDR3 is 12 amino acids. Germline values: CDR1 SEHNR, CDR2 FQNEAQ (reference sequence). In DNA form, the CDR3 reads TGTGCCAGCAGCTATCAAATCAATGAGCAGTTCTTC. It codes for CASSYQINEQFF.

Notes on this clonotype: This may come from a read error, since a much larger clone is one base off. The CDR3 coding sequence is TGTGCCAGCAGCCAAGAATACTCTGGGGCCAACGTCCTGACTTTC. Amino acid sequence: CASSQEYSGANVLTF. The V call is TRBV14, the J call TRBJ2-6; the D is unclear. CDR1 and CDR2 from the germline V gene are SGHDN and FVKESK. CDR3 size: 15 residues. V was shortened by 0 bases and J by 0 bases, with 3 bases between the two germline ends. Together with reference TRBV14 and TRBJ2-6, the CDR3 gives the full variable domain: EAGVTQFPSHSVIEKGQTVTLRCDPISGHDNLYWYRRVMGKEIKFLLHFVKESKQDESGMPNNRFLAERTGGTYSTLKVQPAELEDSGVYFCASSQEYSGANVLTFGAGSRLTVL.

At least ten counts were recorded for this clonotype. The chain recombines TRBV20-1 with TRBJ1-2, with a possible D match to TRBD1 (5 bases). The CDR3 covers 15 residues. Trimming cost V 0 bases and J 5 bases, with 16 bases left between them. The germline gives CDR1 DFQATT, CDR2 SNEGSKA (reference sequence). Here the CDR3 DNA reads TGCAGTGCTAGAGATCTCGAGGGACTCCTATATGGCTACACCTTC. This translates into CSARDLEGLLYGYTF.

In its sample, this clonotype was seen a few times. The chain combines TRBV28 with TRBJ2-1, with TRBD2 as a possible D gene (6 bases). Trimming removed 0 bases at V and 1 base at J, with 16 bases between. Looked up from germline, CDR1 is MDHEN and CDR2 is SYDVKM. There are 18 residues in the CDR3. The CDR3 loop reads CASSLWFGRDGSYNEQFF. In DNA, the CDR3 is TGTGCCAGCAGTTTATGGTTCGGGCGGGACGGGTCCTACAATGAGCAGTTCTTC. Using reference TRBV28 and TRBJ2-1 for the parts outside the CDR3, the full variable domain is DVKVTQSSRYLVKRTGEKVFLECVQDMDHENMFWYRQDPGLGLRLIYFSYDVKMKEKGDIPEGYSVSREKKERFSLILESASTNQTSMYLCASSLWFGRDGSYNEQFFGPGTRLTVL.

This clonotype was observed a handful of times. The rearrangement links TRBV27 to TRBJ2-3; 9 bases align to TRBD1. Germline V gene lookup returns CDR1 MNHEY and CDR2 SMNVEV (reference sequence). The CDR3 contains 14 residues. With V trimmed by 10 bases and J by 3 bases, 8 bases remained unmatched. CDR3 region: CATHRGRVTDTQYF. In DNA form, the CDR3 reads TGTGCCACGCACAGGGGGCGGGTAACAGATACGCAGTATTTT.

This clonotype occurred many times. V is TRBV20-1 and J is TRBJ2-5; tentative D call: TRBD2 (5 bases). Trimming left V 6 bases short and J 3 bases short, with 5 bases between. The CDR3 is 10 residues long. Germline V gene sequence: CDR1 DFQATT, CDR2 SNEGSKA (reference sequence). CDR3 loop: CSAGEETQYF. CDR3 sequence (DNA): TGCAGTGCCGGGGAAGAGACCCAGTACTTC.

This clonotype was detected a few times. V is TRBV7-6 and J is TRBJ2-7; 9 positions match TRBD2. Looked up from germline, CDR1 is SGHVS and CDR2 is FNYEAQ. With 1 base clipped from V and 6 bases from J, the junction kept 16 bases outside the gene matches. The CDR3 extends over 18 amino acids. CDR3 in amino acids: CASSLVVRGRALGGEQYF. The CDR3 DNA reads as TGTGCCAGCAGCTTAGTTGTTCGCGGGAGGGCCTTGGGGGGCGAGCAGTACTTC.

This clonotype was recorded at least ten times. Here the CDR3 reads CASRGARNTEAFF. The CDR3 region has the DNA TGTGCCAGCAGGGGGGCAAGGAACACTGAAGCTTTCTTT. This chain connects TRBV2 to TRBJ1-1; D perhaps matches TRBD1 (6 bases). The ends were cut back, 6 bases at V and 1 base at J, with 9 bases in the middle. The CDR3 length is 13 residues. CDR1 SNHLY and CDR2 FYNNEI come from the germline V gene. The full variable domain, completed using reference TRBV2 and TRBJ1-1, is EPEVTQTPSHQVTQMGQEVILRCVPISNHLYFYWYRQILGQKVEFLVSFYNNEISEKSEIFDDQFSVERPDGSNFTLKIRSTKLEDSAMYFCASRGARNTEAFFGQGTRLTVV.

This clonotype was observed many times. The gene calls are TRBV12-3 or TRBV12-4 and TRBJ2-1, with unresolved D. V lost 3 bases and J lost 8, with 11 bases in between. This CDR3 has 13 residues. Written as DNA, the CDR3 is TGTGCCAGCAGTTTGCCCCCCTCCTATGAGCAGTTCTTC. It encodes CASSLPPSYEQFF.

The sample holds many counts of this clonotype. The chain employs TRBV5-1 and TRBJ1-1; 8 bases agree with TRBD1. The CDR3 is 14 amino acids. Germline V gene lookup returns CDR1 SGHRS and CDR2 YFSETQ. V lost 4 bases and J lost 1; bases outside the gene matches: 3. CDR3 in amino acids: CASSTGQGNTEAFF. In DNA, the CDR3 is TGCGCCAGCAGCACCGGACAGGGGAACACTGAAGCTTTCTTT.

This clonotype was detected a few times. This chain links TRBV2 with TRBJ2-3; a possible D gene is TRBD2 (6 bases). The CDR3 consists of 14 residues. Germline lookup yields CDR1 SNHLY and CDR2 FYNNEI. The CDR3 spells CAKQNSGGPDTQYF. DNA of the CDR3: TGTGCGAAGCAGAATTCTGGAGGGCCAGATACGCAGTATTTT.

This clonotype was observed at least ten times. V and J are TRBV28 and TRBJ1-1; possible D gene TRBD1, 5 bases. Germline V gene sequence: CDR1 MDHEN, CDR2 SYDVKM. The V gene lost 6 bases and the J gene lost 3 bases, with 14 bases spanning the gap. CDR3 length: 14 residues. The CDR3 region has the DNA TGTGCCAGCAGACCAGGGTTTATCGACACTGAAGCTTTCTTT. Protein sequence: CASRPGFIDTEAFF.